The rows below give T cell receptor beta chains drawn from one sample of a study of blood T cells in healthy people across ages. TCRdb itself ran the 5' RACE reads through MiXCR, one entry per CDR3 protein. The sample lists hundreds of thousands of distinct CDR3 sequences; around 50% were seen once. The sequencing sample was made of blood. The receptors shown here come from a middle-aged man in good health. The CDR3 runs from the conserved cysteine through the conserved F or W. Each record gives: J gene, clone size, D gene, V gene, CDR3 protein, CDR3 DNA. D genes are given only for firm matches. Size tells how often a clone was seen (once, few, many) or the class of an expanded clone, and some rows leave it out.

>TRBJ2-3|few|.|TRBV5-1
CASSPGAPLDTDTQYF
TGCGCCAGCAGCCCTGGGGCACCGCTCGACACAGATACGCAGTATTTT
>TRBJ1-4|.|TRBD1|TRBV12-3/TRBV12-4
CASSRPGQINEKLFF
TGTGCCAGCAGTCGACCGGGACAGATTAATGAAAAACTGTTTTTT
>TRBJ1-2|few|.|TRBV15
CATSRDHRNYGYTF
TGTGCCACCAGCAGAGACCACCGCAACTATGGCTACACCTTC
>TRBJ2-2|few|.|TRBV7-2
CASSLLLGELFF
TGTGCCAGCAGCTTATTGCTCGGGGAGCTGTTTTTT
>TRBJ1-2|.|.|TRBV4-3
CASSKVPGNYGYTF
TGCGCCAGCAGCAAAGTCCCGGGGAACTATGGCTACACCTTC
>TRBJ1-5|.|.|TRBV29-1
CSVGFIQPQHF
TGCAGCGTAGGTTTTATTCAGCCCCAGCATTTT
>TRBJ1-1|.|TRBD1|TRBV12-3/TRBV12-4
CASSSPDRGATEAFF
TGTGCCAGCAGTTCCCCCGACAGGGGGGCCACTGAAGCTTTCTTT
>TRBJ1-4|.|TRBD1|TRBV12-3/TRBV12-4
CASSSGRQGMFVDLREKLFF
TGTGCCAGCAGTTCGGGGAGACAGGGGATGTTCGTCGATTTGAGGGAAAAACTGTTTTTT
>TRBJ1-5|.|TRBD1|TRBV29-1
CSARDRGFGQPQHF
TGCAGCGCCCGGGACAGGGGCTTCGGACAGCCCCAGCATTTT
>TRBJ2-1|.|.|TRBV7-2
CTSSLESGANNEQFF
TGTACCAGCAGCTTAGAATCCGGGGCCAACAATGAGCAGTTCTTC
>TRBJ2-7|many|TRBD2|TRBV7-2
CASSGLAGSYEQYF
TGTGCCAGCAGCGGACTAGCGGGATCCTACGAGCAGTACTTC
>TRBJ2-5|.|TRBD2|TRBV7-3
CASSCSGRVCFGQYF
TGTGCCAGCAGCTGCTCCGGGAGGGTTTGTTTCGGGCAGTACTTC
>TRBJ2-5|.|.|TRBV6-2/TRBV6-3
CASSDRRDQETQYF
TGTGCCAGCAGTGACAGGAGGGACCAAGAGACCCAGTACTTC
>TRBJ1-1|.|.|TRBV7-9
CASSGWLNTEAFF
TGTGCCAGCAGCGGTTGGCTGAACACTGAAGCTTTCTTT
>TRBJ2-5|.|TRBD2|TRBV5-1
CATSSGSGLAETQYF
TGCGCCACCTCTAGCGGGTCAGGGTTGGCAGAGACCCAGTACTTC
>TRBJ2-4|.|.|TRBV3-1
CASSPLGAGVGDIQYF
TGTGCCAGCAGCCCTTTAGGAGCGGGTGTTGGGGACATTCAGTACTTC
>TRBJ2-1|.|TRBD2|TRBV7-6
CASSEGSRGGWGEQFF
TGTGCCAGCAGCGAGGGGTCTCGGGGGGGCTGGGGTGAGCAGTTCTTC
>TRBJ2-2|.|.|TRBV6-5
CASSYALMGGARGTGELFF
TGTGCCAGCAGTTACGCCCTCATGGGGGGGGCGCGCGGCACCGGGGAGCTGTTTTTT
>TRBJ2-1|.|.|TRBV27
CASINNGAQYNEQFF
TGTGCCAGCATCAATAACGGGGCACAATACAATGAGCAGTTCTTC
>TRBJ2-3|few|TRBD2|TRBV6-2/TRBV6-3
CASSYSILAGTDTQYF
TGTGCCAGCAGTTACTCGATACTAGCGGGCACAGATACGCAGTATTTT
>TRBJ2-1|.|.|TRBV7-6
CASSDILEGRGSYNEQFF
TGTGCCAGCAGCGATATCCTGGAGGGTCGGGGATCCTACAATGAGCAGTTCTTC
>TRBJ2-4|.|.|TRBV11-3
CASSLVGGKAKNIQYF
TGTGCCAGCAGCTTAGTAGGAGGAAAAGCCAAAAACATTCAGTACTTC
>TRBJ2-3|once|.|TRBV9
CARNPFFGPGTSGGLRDTQYF
.
>TRBJ2-7|few|.|TRBV7-2
CASSQPGEDPMFRSYEQYF
TGTGCCAGCAGCCAACCTGGGGAGGATCCAATGTTTAGGTCCTACGAGCAGTACTTC
>TRBJ2-1|.|.|TRBV7-2
CASSLVGGDADEQFF
TGTGCCAGCAGCTTAGTCGGCGGGGATGCCGATGAGCAGTTCTTC
>TRBJ1-2|few|.|TRBV3-1
CASSQGRSGYTF
TGTGCCAGCAGCCAAGGGAGGAGCGGCTACACCTTC
>TRBJ2-3|few|.|TRBV15
CATSRVSTGKNTQYF
TGTGCCACCAGCAGAGTCTCCACGGGGAAGAATACGCAGTATTTT
>TRBJ2-3|.|.|TRBV7-2
CASTPFARGRGTDTQYF
TGTGCCAGCACCCCTTTTGCCCGGGGTAGGGGAACAGATACGCAGTATTTT
>TRBJ2-3|few|.|TRBV2
CASMTQGGFTDTQYF
TGTGCCAGCATGACACAGGGCGGTTTCACAGATACGCAGTATTTT
>TRBJ2-3|few|TRBD2|TRBV6-2/TRBV6-3
CASSVAGNTDTQYF
TGTGCCAGCAGTGTAGCGGGAAACACAGATACGCAGTATTTT
>TRBJ2-4|.|.|TRBV29-1
CSVPGPDYIQYF
TGCAGCGTCCCGGGCCCCGACTATATTCAGTACTTC
>TRBJ2-7|once|.|TRBV7-9
CASSLTLNSNEQYF
TGTGCCAGCAGCTTAACGCTAAACAGCAATGAGCAGTACTTC
>TRBJ1-1|.|TRBD1|TRBV6-1
CASSVSLGQGNTEAFF
TGTGCCAGCAGTGTCTCCCTGGGACAGGGGAACACTGAAGCTTTCTTT
>TRBJ2-6|.|TRBD1|TRBV5-4
CASRSGTGGLTGANVLTF
TGTGCCAGCAGGTCCGGGACAGGGGGTCTAACTGGGGCCAACGTCCTGACTTTC
>TRBJ2-5|.|.|TRBV27
CASSQPPWGAQYF
TGTGCCAGCAGTCAACCCCCCTGGGGTGCCCAGTACTTC
>TRBJ1-2|.|.|TRBV5-1
CASSPEGGNGCTF
TGCGCCAGCAGCCCAGAGGGAGGCAATGGCTGCACCTTC
>TRBJ1-2|once|TRBD1|TRBV20-1
CSASPGQGSYTF
TGCAGTGCTAGTCCGGGACAGGGGTCCTACACCTTC
>TRBJ2-5|.|TRBD1|TRBV18
CASSPGGQGQETQYF
TGTGCCAGCTCACCAGGAGGACAGGGGCAAGAGACCCAGTACTTC
>TRBJ2-4|many|.|TRBV11-3
CASSLGQGAKNIQYF
TGTGCCAGCAGCTTAGGCCAAGGAGCCAAAAACATTCAGTACTTC
>TRBJ2-7|many|.|TRBV25-1
CASSGSGNEQYF
TGTGCCAGCAGCGGATCGGGGAACGAGCAGTACTTC
>TRBJ1-2|.|TRBD1|TRBV28
CASSSMGQRSYGYTF
TGTGCCAGCAGCTCGATGGGACAGCGTTCCTATGGCTACACCTTC
>TRBJ1-1|.|TRBD1|TRBV29-1
CSVFATGAVGDEAFF
TGCAGCGTTTTCGCGACAGGGGCGGTTGGCGATGAAGCTTTCTTT
>TRBJ2-7|.|.|TRBV6-2/TRBV6-3
CASRQTGSGQYF
TGTGCCAGCAGACAGACAGGTAGCGGGCAGTACTTC
>TRBJ2-1|.|TRBD2|TRBV5-6
CASSLAVGTSANEQFF
TGTGCCAGCAGCTTGGCTGTAGGGACTAGCGCTAATGAGCAGTTCTTC
>TRBJ2-6|once|.|TRBV20-1
CSAVGTGIIGGANVLTF
TGCAGTGCTGTTGGAACAGGGATCATTGGTGGGGCCAACGTCCTGACTTTC
>TRBJ2-1|few|.|TRBV7-9
CASSLVRSEQFF
TGTGCCAGCAGCTTAGTCCGGAGTGAGCAGTTCTTC
>TRBJ1-2|few|TRBD1|TRBV24-1
CATSGLTGGGGYTF
TGTGCCACCAGTGGACTCACAGGGGGAGGTGGCTACACCTTC
>TRBJ1-4|few|.|TRBV29-1
CSATLEEKLFF
TGCAGCGCCACACTGGAGGAAAAACTGTTTTTT
>TRBJ2-7|.|.|TRBV20-1
CSAGLDVGLNGEQYF
TGCAGTGCTGGGCTGGACGTGGGACTCAACGGCGAGCAGTACTTC
>TRBJ2-7|few|.|TRBV14
CASSQDWSGGRGEQYF
TGTGCCAGCAGCCAAGATTGGTCAGGGGGGCGAGGTGAGCAGTACTTC
>TRBJ2-3|.|.|TRBV28
CASTPGGFDTLYF
TGTGCCAGCACCCCCGGGGGTTTTGATACGCTGTATTTT
>TRBJ2-7|.|.|TRBV28
CATLSDISYEQYF
TGTGCCACCCTCTCGGACATTTCCTACGAGCAGTACTTC
>TRBJ2-3|.|TRBD2|TRBV12-3/TRBV12-4
CTSRPGLAGHDTQYF
TGTACCAGCAGACCGGGACTAGCGGGGCATGATACGCAGTATTTT